Presented here are 30 T cell receptor beta chains from one specimen sequenced in a study of glioma-infiltrating T cells after dendritic cell vaccination. The method was immunoSEQ multiplex PCR; TCRdb's version includes in-frame clones alone and lacks a portion of them. The sample comprises more than 75,000 clones, roughly four fifths of which are singletons, and 6% to 7.5% rests with the top ten. Time point defined: after dendritic cell vaccination, including at tumor progression/relapse. The sequences come from blood, collected after dendritic cell vaccination. The receptors were gathered from a human donor with glioblastoma.

The V and J genes are TRBV5-6 and TRBJ1-1; D perhaps matches TRBD1 (6 bases). V dropped 1 base and J dropped 6 bases, with 16 bases sitting between them. The CDR3 sequence is 15 residues long. The germline CDR1 and CDR2 sequences are SGHDT and YYEEEE. For the CDR3, the DNA is TGTGCCAGCAGCTTGAGTTGGCAGGGGTGGCCTGAAGCTTTCTTT. Protein product: CASSLSWQGWPEAFF.

The V and J genes are TRBV6-6 and TRBJ1-3; D perhaps matches TRBD1 (6 bases). The germline V gene encodes CDR1 MNHNY and CDR2 SVGAGI (reference sequence). CDR3 size: 16 residues. The V end lost 4 bases, the J end lost 4 bases, and 17 bases lay between the germline ends. Written as DNA, the CDR3 is TGTGCCAGCAGTTCTCGAGGACAGTTCGTAGGAAACACCATATATTTT. Protein sequence: CASSSRGQFVGNTIYF.

The chain is built from TRBV2 and TRBJ2-3, with no clear D. The CDR3 totals 10 residues. CDR1 and CDR2 (germline): SNHLY, FYNNEI. The V end was cut by 7 bases, the J end by 6 bases, with 5 bases between. CDR3 sequence (DNA): TGTGCCAGCAAAGCGGATACGCAGTATTTT. Its translation is CASKADTQYF.

This clone was recorded once. V usage is TRBV5-1 and J usage is TRBJ1-1; maybe TRBD1 (5 bases). The V end was cut by 4 bases, the J end by 4 bases, with 14 bases between. This CDR3 has 14 residues. Germline V gene data show CDR1 as SGHRS and CDR2 as YFSETQ. The CDR3 DNA follows: TGCGCCAGCAGCCTTGGGGGGGGAGGCACTGAAGCTTTCTTT. Amino acid sequence: CASSLGGGGTEAFF.

J is TRBJ1-2 and V is TRBV12-5; the match to TRBD1 covers 7 bases. Germline V gives CDR1 LGHNT, CDR2 FRNRAP. The CDR3 extends over 12 amino acids. V lost 2 bases, J lost 8 bases, and 2 bases stayed unmatched. The CDR3 sequence is CASGLTGDGYTF. CDR3 bases: TGTGCTAGTGGTTTGACAGGGGACGGCTACACCTTC.

V is TRBV7-6 and J is TRBJ2-1; a weak D match, TRBD2 (5 bases). V gave up 1 base and J gave up 6 bases, with 16 bases separating them. The length of the CDR3 is 16 residues. CDR1 and CDR2 (germline): SGHVS, FNYEAQ. For the CDR3, the DNA is TGTGCCAGCAGCTTAGGGGGTGAACTAGGTTCCAATGAGCAGTTCTTC. This codes for CASSLGGELGSNEQFF.

This rearrangement joins TRBV12-5 to TRBJ2-7; 8 bases line up with TRBD1. The CDR3 runs to 18 residues. The V segment lost 3 bases and the J segment 1 base; nucleotides outside the gene matches: 14. Germline V CDR1 and CDR2: LGHNT, FRNRAP. The CDR3 region is CASGFTFSQTGESYEQYF. CDR3 nucleotide sequence: TGTGCTAGTGGTTTCACTTTCTCCCAGACAGGGGAATCCTACGAGCAGTACTTC.

The V and J genes are TRBV6-5 and TRBJ1-2, with 8 bases matching TRBD1. Trimming removed 6 bases from V and 6 bases from J; junction bases left unmatched: 9. The CDR3 sequence is 14 residues long. Germline CDR1 and CDR2: MNHEY and SVGAGI. For the CDR3, the DNA is TGTGCCAGCAGGTTACCTGGACAGGGCGATGGCTACACCTTC. It codes for CASRLPGQGDGYTF.

This clone has more than one count but fewer than ten. V and J are TRBV5-6 and TRBJ2-7, with D perhaps TRBD2 (6 bases). The CDR3 spans 13 residues. Germline values: CDR1 SGHDT, CDR2 YYEEEE. With 4 bases removed from V and 7 bases from J, the gap between germline ends came to 15 bases. The CDR3, as DNA: TGTGCCAGCAGCCCGGGACTCGGGGAAGAGCAGTACTTC. Its protein product is CASSPGLGEEQYF.

CDR3 region: CASNAEPGDDQPQHF. Written as DNA, the CDR3 is TGTGCCAGTAACGCCGAGCCAGGGGATGATCAGCCCCAGCATTTT. The chain joins TRBV19 to TRBJ1-5, with D possibly matching TRBD1 (6 bases). This CDR3 spans 15 amino acids. In germline, CDR1 is LNHDA, CDR2 SQIVND (reference sequence). The V end was cut by 7 bases, the J end by 5 bases, with 18 bases between. Combining the CDR3 with reference TRBV19 and TRBJ1-5 gives the whole variable domain DGGITQSPKYLFRKEGQNVTLSCEQNLNHDAMYWYRQDPGQGLRLIYYSQIVNDFQKGDIAEGYSVSREKKESFPLTVTSAQKNPTAFYLCASNAEPGDDQPQHFGDGTRLSIL.

This sequence joins TRBV7-2 and TRBJ2-7; 8 bases map to TRBD2. The V gene end was trimmed by 1 base and the J gene end by 4 bases; junction bases not matched to a gene: 12. CDR1 SGHTA and CDR2 FQGNSA come from the germline V gene. CDR3 length equals 17 residues. The DNA of the CDR3 is TGTGCCAGCAGCTTAGTGATGGGTTCAGCGGGGGTATACGAGCAGTACTTC. Translation: CASSLVMGSAGVYEQYF.

This sequence joins TRBV11-1 and TRBJ1-2, with TRBD1 matching over 7 bases. The V gene end was trimmed by 5 bases and the J gene end by 6 bases; junction bases not matched to a gene: 6. This CDR3 contains 13 residues. Germline-derived CDR1 and CDR2 are SGHAT and FQDESV (reference sequence). As DNA, the CDR3 is TGTGCCAGCAGCATAGGGACAGATCATGGCTACACCTTC. The encoded protein is CASSIGTDHGYTF.

This clone occurred once. The rearrangement joins TRBV18 to TRBJ2-2, with TRBD2 as a possible D gene (6 bases). The CDR3 has 15 residues. CDR1 KGHSH and CDR2 LQKENI come from the germline V gene. With 1 base removed from V and 5 bases from J, the gap between germline ends came to 11 bases. The CDR3 DNA reads as TGTGCCAGCTCACCACTCGGGGGTACGACCGGGGAGCTGTTTTTT. Amino acids: CASSPLGGTTGELFF.

This clone showed up just a few times. The chain employs TRBV7-2 and TRBJ1-2; 7 bases fit TRBD1. The V and J ends lost 5 bases and 6 bases, in that order; junction bases with no gene match: 3. Germline assignment: CDR1 SGHTA and CDR2 FQGNSA. This CDR3 is built from 12 residues. CDR3 sequence (DNA): TGTGCCAGCAGCGCCACAGGGGATGGCTACACCTTC. Protein sequence: CASSATGDGYTF.

The DNA for the CDR3 is TGCGCCAGCAGCTTGGCGACGGGGGAGGATGAGCAGTTCTTC. It is translated as CASSLATGEDEQFF. The chain carries TRBV5-1 and TRBJ2-1, with D perhaps matching TRBD2 (6 bases). V gave up 0 bases and J gave up 8 bases, with 12 bases separating them. CDR3 length: 14 amino acids. Germline V gene data show CDR1 as SGHRS and CDR2 as YFSETQ.

The CDR3 spells CASSLNNINTEAFF. The CDR3 nucleotides read TGTGCCAGCAGCTTAAACAATATCAACACTGAAGCTTTCTTT. The J gene is TRBJ1-1, the V gene TRBV7-3; D is unresolved. The V end lost 1 base, the J end lost 2 bases, and 8 bases lay between the germline ends. The germline V gene encodes CDR1 SGHTA and CDR2 FQGTGA. This CDR3 contains 14 residues.

This rearrangement joins TRBV6-5 to TRBJ1-6; D unresolved. Germline CDR1 is MNHEY and CDR2 is SVGAGI. Between the trimmed V and J ends, which lost 6 bases and 9 bases, there was a span of 15 bases. The CDR3 consists of 14 residues. CDR3 loop: CASRGPMSGSPLHF. The CDR3 DNA reads as TGTGCCAGCAGGGGCCCGATGAGTGGTTCACCCCTCCACTTT.

This clone was seen a single time. DNA of the CDR3: TGTGCCATCAGTGGGGACAGGGGGCTGACCGGGGAGCTGTTTTTT. Protein sequence: CAISGDRGLTGELFF. The chain joins TRBV10-3 to TRBJ2-2, with TRBD1 identical over 12 bases. CDR1 ENHRY and CDR2 SYGVKD come from the germline V gene. With 4 bases clipped from V and 5 bases from J, the junction kept 2 bases outside the gene matches. The CDR3 totals 15 residues.

The V call is TRBV19, the J call TRBJ2-5; perhaps TRBD2 as D (6 bases). Germline V gene data show CDR1 as LNHDA and CDR2 as SQIVND (reference sequence). V lost 7 bases and J lost 5, with 14 bases in between. This CDR3 spans 13 amino acids. The CDR3: CASNRGGRETQYF. CDR3 bases: TGTGCCAGTAACCGCGGAGGGAGGGAGACCCAGTACTTC.

This chain uses TRBV27 with TRBJ1-3; TRBD1 matches 7 bases. V trimming: 3 bases; J trimming: 0 bases; junction bases outside the gene matches: 5. CDR1 is MNHEY and CDR2 is SMNVEV in the germline V gene (reference sequence). The CDR3 consists of 16 residues. CDR3 bases: TGTGCCAGCAGTTTGTCCGGGACAGCCTCTGGAAACACCATATATTTT. This gives the protein CASSLSGTASGNTIYF.

This clone has only a few counts. The V gene is TRBV6-6, the J gene TRBJ2-7, with TRBD1 identical over 7 bases. The CDR3 totals 12 residues. J lost 1 base, V lost 8 bases, and 2 bases had no gene match. Germline lookup yields CDR1 MNHNY and CDR2 SVGAGI (reference sequence). The CDR3 coding sequence is TGTGCCAGCTTGGGACAGTCCTACGAGCAGTACTTC. Translating it yields CASLGQSYEQYF.

This clone showed up just once. V and J are TRBV4-2 and TRBJ2-5; a possible D gene is TRBD1 (5 bases). V was shortened by 0 bases and J by 2 bases, with 10 bases between the two germline ends. This CDR3 spans 15 amino acids. Germline CDR1 is LGHNA and CDR2 is YNFKEQ. The CDR3 loop is CASSQDPDRQETQYF. In nucleotides, the CDR3 is TGTGCCAGCAGCCAAGACCCAGACAGACAAGAGACCCAGTACTTC.

This chain connects TRBV10-3 to TRBJ2-1, with TRBD2 matching over 8 bases. V was clipped by 3 bases and J by 1 base; unmatched bases: 5. Per germline, CDR1 ENHRY and CDR2 SYGVKD. The CDR3 contains 16 residues. The chain's CDR3 is CAISDGLAGSYNEQFF. The CDR3 DNA reads as TGTGCCATCAGTGATGGTCTAGCGGGTTCCTACAATGAGCAGTTCTTC.

The rearrangement joins TRBV18 to TRBJ2-7; D possibly corresponds to TRBD2 (5 bases). Germline values: CDR1 KGHSH, CDR2 LQKENI. The germline V and J ends were trimmed by 3 bases and 6 bases, with 18 bases remaining between them. This CDR3 has 15 residues. CDR3 sequence reads: CASSPPQDGLGEQYF. As DNA, the CDR3 is TGTGCCAGCTCACCTCCTCAAGACGGACTCGGCGAGCAGTACTTC.

The V gene is TRBV19, the J gene TRBJ2-3; 7 bases align to TRBD1. Germline V lookup: CDR1 LNHDA, CDR2 SQIVND (reference sequence). The junction had 2 bases not matched to a gene; V was cut back by 1 base and J by 4 bases. The CDR3 has 14 amino acids. This CDR3 reads CASSIGQGPDTQYF. The CDR3 DNA is TGTGCCAGTAGTATAGGACAGGGCCCAGATACGCAGTATTTT.

The rearrangement links TRBV7-2 to TRBJ2-7; TRBD1 matches at 7 bases. Germline assignment: CDR1 SGHTA and CDR2 FQGNSA. With 4 bases clipped from V and 0 bases from J, the junction kept 6 bases outside the gene matches. The CDR3 sequence is 15 residues long. CDR3 sequence reads: CASSSLGTASYEQYF. DNA of the CDR3: TGTGCCAGCAGCTCACTCGGGACAGCCTCCTACGAGCAGTACTTC.

V is TRBV29-1 and J is TRBJ2-3, with 7 positions matching TRBD1. CDR1 and CDR2 (germline): SQVTM, ANQGSEA. This CDR3 is built from 14 residues. V was clipped by 6 bases and J by 2 bases; unmatched bases: 8. The CDR3 sequence is CSVYRGLTTDTQYF. As DNA, the CDR3 is TGCAGCGTCTATAGGGGGCTCACCACAGATACGCAGTATTTT.

The V and J genes are TRBV18 and TRBJ1-1, with unresolved D. The germline V gene has CDR1 KGHSH and CDR2 LQKENI. The CDR3 totals 14 residues. V was pared by 0 bases and J by 5 bases, with 10 bases between. The CDR3 DNA reads as TGTGCCAGCTCACCACCCCCGGGAGTGACTGAAGCTTTCTTT. Translated: CASSPPPGVTEAFF.

The rearrangement uses TRBV4-3 and TRBJ1-1; D possibly corresponds to TRBD1 (5 bases). CDR1 is LGHNA, CDR2 YSLEER, per germline. CDR3 length: 16 residues. V shed 0 bases and J shed 2 bases, with 13 bases lying between them. The CDR3 is CASSQDKDTANTEAFF. CDR3 DNA: TGCGCCAGCAGCCAAGATAAGGACACAGCTAACACTGAAGCTTTCTTT.

This clone was seen more than once but under ten times. V usage is TRBV13 and J usage is TRBJ1-3; no definite D call. CDR1 and CDR2 from the germline V gene are PRHDT and FYEKMQ (reference sequence). The CDR3 length is 13 residues. The V and J ends lost 6 bases and 2 bases respectively, with 8 bases between them. The CDR3 DNA is TGTGCCAGCAGGGGCGCCCCTGGAAACACCATATATTTT. It yields the protein CASRGAPGNTIYF.